This TCR beta chain stems from a study of preoperative IRX-2 immunotherapy in early breast cancer. Indicated treatment: preoperative locoregional IRX-2 cytokine immunotherapy. TCRdb keeps only in-frame clones here, not all; method: immunoSEQ multiplex PCR. Of 40,000 to 45,000 clones in the sample, approximately 75% were seen once. The sequence was collected from a human donor with breast cancer. The sample here was tumor tissue, taken after IRX-2 immunotherapy.

Here the CDR3 DNA reads TGTGCCAGCGCTAGGTCGGGGGCCCCCGTGAGAAATCAGCCCCAGCATTTT. It specifies CASARSGAPVRNQPQHF. V usage is TRBV6-8 and J usage is TRBJ1-5, with D possibly matching TRBD1 (6 bases). Germline assignment: CDR1 MNHGY and CDR2 SAAAGT. The CDR3 has 17 amino acids. The germline V and J ends were trimmed by 8 bases and 4 bases, with 24 bases remaining between them.